This T cell receptor beta chain was found in a study of blood T cell repertoires in COVID-19. Turning to the study itself: Sources were T cells, B-cell-depleted T cells, or PBMCs; the material itself was cDNA or gDNA.

Germline trimming cut 4 bases from V and 7 bases from J; bases unmatched to any gene: 10. This CDR3 is built from 16 residues. Per the germline V gene, CDR1 is MNHEY and CDR2 is SMNVEV (reference sequence). It was during active infection that Seattle patients were enrolled and then longitudinally followed. Clones were read by immunoSEQ multiplex PCR, and TCRdb kept only the in-frame ones, dropping some. This table has 60,000 to 80,000 clones, 65% to 85% appearing once. The J gene is TRBJ2-3, the V gene TRBV27, with 11 bases matching TRBD1. Material: peripheral blood. This TCR was sampled from a man between 45 and 60 years old with COVID-19, enrolled during active disease. The CDR3 region is CASSYGTGGKVNTQYF. In nucleotides, the CDR3 is TGTGCCAGCAGTTACGGGACAGGGGGTAAAGTGAATACGCAGTATTTT.